Presented here are 21 T cell receptor beta chains from one specimen sequenced in a study of Tregs in tolerant kidney transplant recipients. Method: immunoSEQ multiplex PCR; TCRdb's copy keeps in-frame clones and lacks some. The sample comprises about 78,000 clones, around 90% of which are singletons, and approximately 0.35% rests with the top ten. This specimen was Tregs from blood, taken before the transplant. These receptor sequences come from a human donor who received a combined kidney and bone marrow transplant.

This clone has just one count. Other DNA sequences within the sample encode an identical CDR3. The chain links TRBV9 to TRBJ2-3, with 12 bases lining up with TRBD2. The V gene end was trimmed by 4 bases and the J gene end by 3 bases; junction bases not matched to a gene: 3. The V gene's germline CDR1 is SGDLS and CDR2 YYNGEE. This CDR3 comprises 15 residues. The CDR3 reads CASSPGLAGTDTQYF. CDR3 DNA: TGTGCCAGCAGCCCTGGACTAGCGGGAACAGATACGCAGTATTTT.

This CDR3 is CASSYDGGVANVLTF. CDR3 nucleotide sequence: TGTGCCAGCAGTTACGACGGAGGGGTGGCCAACGTCCTGACTTTC. The chain has TRBV6-6 and TRBJ2-6; the D gene is possibly TRBD2 (6 bases). V was shortened by 2 bases and J by 6 bases, with 11 bases between the two germline ends. The V gene's germline CDR1 is MNHNY and CDR2 SVGAGI (reference sequence). This CDR3 has 15 amino acids.

The gene calls are TRBV7-2 and TRBJ2-3, with a weak D call TRBD1 (6 bases). The CDR3 is 14 residues long. The V end lost 1 base, the J end lost 3 bases, and 8 bases lay between the germline ends. Germline loops: CDR1 SGHTA, CDR2 FQGNSA. The CDR3 DNA follows: TGTGCCAGCAGCTTAGTCAGGGGAACAGATACGCAGTATTTT. It is translated as CASSLVRGTDTQYF.

A few counts support this clone. This chain uses TRBV7-2 with TRBJ2-3, with TRBD2 identical over 7 bases. This CDR3 has 15 residues. J gave up 5 bases and V 1 base, and 6 bases lay outside the gene matches. Germline-derived CDR1 and CDR2 are SGHTA and FQGNSA. CDR3 nucleotides: TGTGCCAGCAGCTTAGGGGGCGGGAGCCAAGATACGCAGTATTTT. Its translation: CASSLGGGSQDTQYF. The variable domain in full, with the rest retrieved from reference TRBV7-2 and TRBJ2-3, is GAGVSQSPSNKVTEKGKDVELRCDPISGHTALYWYRQSLGQGLEFLIYFQGNSAPDKSGLPSDRFSAERTGGSVSTLTIQRTQQEDSAVYLCASSLGGGSQDTQYFGPGTRLTVL.

The CDR3 here is CASSSTPRQGAAGTGELFF. The CDR3 region has the DNA TGTGCCAGCAGCTCAACCCCTAGGCAGGGGGCGGCTGGGACCGGGGAGCTGTTTTTT. This sequence joins TRBV7-9 and TRBJ2-2; 8 bases map to TRBD1. Germline-derived CDR1 and CDR2 are SEHNR and FQNEAQ (reference sequence). Losses at the gene ends were 4 bases for V and 5 bases for J; bases not matched to a gene: 18. This CDR3 is 19 amino acids long.

This rearrangement joins TRBV28 to TRBJ2-7; 12 nucleotides line up with TRBD2. Germline values: CDR1 MDHEN, CDR2 SYDVKM. J gave up 3 bases and V 6 bases, and 6 bases lay outside the gene matches. The CDR3 loop spans 15 amino acids. The CDR3 DNA is TGTGCCAGCAGGGCTAGCGGGAGGGCCATCTACGAGCAGTACTTC. Residues: CASRASGRAIYEQYF.

V usage is TRBV14 and J usage is TRBJ2-7, with a possible D match to TRBD2 (6 bases). This CDR3 region has 17 residues. Germline V gives CDR1 SGHDN, CDR2 FVKESK. The ends were cut back, 1 base at V and 0 bases at J, with 16 bases in the middle. This chain's CDR3 is CASSQVILAQNSYEQYF. The DNA for the CDR3 is TGTGCCAGCAGCCAAGTAATTCTAGCGCAGAACTCCTACGAGCAGTACTTC.

V is TRBV10-2 and J is TRBJ1-5; no clear D. Looked up from germline, CDR1 is WSHSY and CDR2 is SAAADI. Between the trimmed V and J ends, which lost 4 bases and 3 bases, there was a span of 10 bases. The CDR3 consists of 14 residues. DNA of the CDR3: TGCGCCAGCAGTGTAGGACGGATCAATCAGCCCCAGCATTTT. Translation gives CASSVGRINQPQHF.

V is TRBV5-4 and J is TRBJ2-1; D tentatively reads TRBD1 or TRBD2 (5 bases each). CDR3 size: 16 residues. Germline V gene sequence: CDR1 SGHNT, CDR2 YYREEE (reference sequence). With 0 bases removed from V and 0 bases from J, the gap between germline ends came to 10 bases. CDR3 nucleotides: TGTGCCAGCAGCTTGGGGTTGAGGGGCTCCTACAATGAGCAGTTCTTC. As protein: CASSLGLRGSYNEQFF.

The rearrangement joins TRBV2 to TRBJ2-1, with 9 bases fitting TRBD2. The CDR3 loop spans 14 amino acids. Per the germline V gene, CDR1 is SNHLY and CDR2 is FYNNEI. J was trimmed by 6 bases and V by 7 bases; bases with no gene match: 7. The CDR3 DNA is TGTGCCAGCACAGGGACTAGCAGCATCAATGAGCAGTTCTTC. As protein: CASTGTSSINEQFF.

The rearrangement uses TRBV9 and TRBJ2-1, with 8 bases matching TRBD1. The germline V gene has CDR1 SGDLS and CDR2 YYNGEE. V was pared by 4 bases and J by 5 bases, with 11 bases of the junction left unmatched. There are 16 residues in the CDR3. CDR3 region: CASSSWTGPFDNEQFF. In DNA form, the CDR3 reads TGTGCCAGCAGCTCCTGGACAGGGCCTTTCGACAATGAGCAGTTCTTC.

Only one count was recorded for this clone. The chain uses TRBV11-2 and TRBJ2-7, with D hard to call. The CDR3 runs to 14 residues. Trimming took off 2 bases at V and 2 bases at J, with 10 bases between the two ends. Germline values: CDR1 SGHAT, CDR2 FQNNGV. The CDR3: CASSLPPNTYEQYF. Here the CDR3 DNA reads TGTGCCAGCAGCTTACCACCTAACACCTACGAGCAGTACTTC.

The chain has TRBV7-2 and TRBJ1-4; no reliable D call. Trimming pared 4 bases from V and 8 bases from J, leaving 11 bases between. The germline CDR1 and CDR2 sequences are SGHTA and FQGNSA. The CDR3 extends over 13 amino acids. The CDR3: CASSYYLREKLFF. CDR3 in DNA: TGTGCCAGCAGCTATTACCTTCGGGAAAAACTGTTTTTT.

The V gene is TRBV4-1, the J gene TRBJ2-1; weak D call: TRBD1 (5 bases). This CDR3 region has 16 residues. The germline CDR1 and CDR2 sequences are MGHRA and YSYEKL. V gave up 0 bases and J gave up 3 bases, with 12 bases separating them. CDR3 sequence reads: CASSQERGGVYNEQFF. The CDR3 DNA follows: TGCGCCAGCAGCCAAGAAAGGGGTGGGGTCTACAATGAGCAGTTCTTC.

V is TRBV18 and J is TRBJ2-2, with D unresolved. The germline V gene has CDR1 KGHSH and CDR2 LQKENI. The CDR3 is 16 amino acids. With 1 base removed from V and 5 bases from J, the gap between germline ends came to 14 bases. The CDR3 DNA reads as TGTGCCAGCTCACCACACCCGCTTGGGGATACCGGGGAGCTGTTTTTT. Its protein is CASSPHPLGDTGELFF.

The chain uses TRBV7-2 and TRBJ1-3; 8 bases fit TRBD1. Germline V lookup: CDR1 SGHTA, CDR2 FQGNSA. J lost 4 bases, V lost 6 bases, and 5 bases had no gene match. The CDR3 totals 14 residues. CDR3 residues: CASSDRGAGNTIYF. Written as DNA, the CDR3 is TGTGCCAGCAGTGACAGGGGAGCCGGAAACACCATATATTTT.

The rearrangement uses TRBV30 and TRBJ1-5; 11 bases agree with TRBD1. The CDR3 is 19 residues long. V shed 3 bases, J shed 1 base, and the junction held 14 bases outside the gene matches. Germline loops: CDR1 GTSNPN, CDR2 SVGIG (reference sequence). DNA for the CDR3: TGTGCCTGGAGCCCCAAGAGAGGGGACAGGGGGTTGAGCAATCAGCCCCAGCATTTT. Protein sequence: CAWSPKRGDRGLSNQPQHF.

This chain connects TRBV7-3 to TRBJ1-1; D uncertain. Deletions cut 5 bases from V and 3 bases from J, with 10 bases between. The germline CDR1 and CDR2 sequences are SGHTA and FQGTGA. CDR3 size: 13 residues. Here the CDR3 reads CASSRQEDTEAFF. Here the CDR3 DNA reads TGTGCCAGCAGCCGCCAGGAAGACACTGAAGCTTTCTTT.

The chain has TRBV4-1 and TRBJ2-5, with unresolved D. V was clipped by 2 bases and J by 3 bases, with 10 bases between them. Per the germline V gene, CDR1 is MGHRA and CDR2 is YSYEKL. The CDR3 is 14 residues long. The CDR3 nucleotides are TGCGCCAGCAGCCAATCCGGCTCAAAAGAGACCCAGTACTTC. Translation: CASSQSGSKETQYF.

The genes are TRBV6-6 and TRBJ1-5, with D unclear. Trimming left V 2 bases short and J 0 bases short, with 5 bases between. The CDR3 is 14 residues long. The germline V gene has CDR1 MNHNY and CDR2 SVGAGI (reference sequence). CDR3 sequence reads: CASSYGISNQPQHF. The CDR3 coding sequence is TGTGCCAGCAGTTACGGAATTAGCAATCAGCCCCAGCATTTT.

The rearrangement links TRBV29-1 to TRBJ1-1, with 9 bases matching TRBD1. Germline trimming cut 6 bases from V and 4 bases from J; bases unmatched to any gene: 6. The CDR3 consists of 13 residues. Germline-derived CDR1 and CDR2 are SQVTM and ANQGSEA. Written as DNA, the CDR3 is TGCAGCGTGAAAGGGACAGGGAGCACTGAAGCTTTCTTT. Its protein product is CSVKGTGSTEAFF.